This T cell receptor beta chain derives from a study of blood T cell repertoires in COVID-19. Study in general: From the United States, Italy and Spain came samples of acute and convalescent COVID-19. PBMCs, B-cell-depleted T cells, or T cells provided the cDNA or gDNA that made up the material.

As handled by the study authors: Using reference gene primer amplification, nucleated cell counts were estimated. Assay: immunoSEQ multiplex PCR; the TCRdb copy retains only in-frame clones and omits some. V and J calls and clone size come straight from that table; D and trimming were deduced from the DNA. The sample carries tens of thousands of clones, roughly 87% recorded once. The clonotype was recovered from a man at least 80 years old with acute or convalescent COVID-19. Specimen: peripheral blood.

CDR3 in DNA: TGTGCCAGCAGCCCAGGGGGCGGTGGGGGCACTGAAGCTTTCTTT. Amino acid sequence: CASSPGGGGGTEAFF. The genes are TRBV7-3 and TRBJ1-1; 8 positions agree with TRBD1. Germline V gene lookup returns CDR1 SGHTA and CDR2 FQGTGA. The CDR3 loop spans 15 amino acids. V lost 5 bases and J lost 4; bases outside the gene matches: 9.